This T cell receptor beta chain derives from a study of vaccination effects on CD4 cells after COVID-19 (dated by TCRdb to between 2021 and 2024). About the investigation overall: In the ViraFEST assay, PBMC were stimulated with viral peptide pools, and antigen-specific CD4+ T cell clonotypes were then identified by expansion using TCR sequencing. Each participant got two doses of an mRNA SARS-CoV-2 vaccine, either BNT162b2 or mRNA-1273. Fewer than 2.5 million PBMC per well were cultured in IMDM with about 4.6% human AB serum, 10 IU/ml IL-2 and gentamicin, plus 10 ug/ml peptides. In both COVID-19 convalescent patients and infection-naive vaccine recipients, the study compared SARS-CoV-2 spike-specific CD4+ TCR repertoires from before mRNA vaccination with those from after it. The full study included approximately nine COVID-19 convalescent patients and several SARS-CoV-2-naive healthy vaccine recipients. In the study, cultures from other donors were sequenced using the Oncomine TCR Beta short-read assay on an Illumina iSeq 100. Findings and caveats that apply to the study as a whole: In healthy vaccine recipients, vaccine-induced clones were almost all SARS-CoV-2 mono-reactive, with only 1 of 255 cross-reactive with common cold coronaviruses. The study was limited by a small number of convalescent patients and lacked early post-infection timepoints. At late post-vaccination timepoints, both infection-induced and vaccine-induced clones showed marked clonal contraction, consistent with waning T cell responses.

After around ten days of culture, CD4+ T cells were isolated with the EasySep CD4+ T cell isolation kit. Negative nucleocapsid antibody results before and after vaccination confirmed that the healthy vaccine recipients had no prior SARS-CoV-2 infection. Half of the culture medium was replaced with fresh IL-2-containing medium on days 3 and 7. Unless otherwise noted, each peptide stimulation condition was cultured in triplicate wells. Using Ficoll-Paque Plus gradient centrifugation, PBMC were separated from whole blood and then either used fresh or cryopreserved at -140C. The QIAamp micro DNA kit was used to extract genomic DNA from the cultured CD4+ T cells. As regards this clone: This clone's antigen is unknown. Nothing much larger sits one base from this clone, and base qualities are not available.

Libraries were prepared through the immunoSEQ multiplex PCR assay. DNA from the cultured and isolated CD4+ T cells underwent TCR beta CDR3 sequencing. Regarding the original processing steps: Non-productive TCR sequences were removed and reads were trimmed to the CDR3 region, keeping CDR3s of at least 7 amino acids. The MANAFEST web app was used to pick out antigen-specific clonotypes by comparing their expansion in peptide wells with that in reference cultures. To count as positive, a clone had to show expansion at FDR<0.05 compared with the reference and with all other wells, an odds ratio above 5, and a frequency above 0.1% in two replicate wells. Clonotypes significantly expanded in SARS-CoV-2 spike wells and in at least one common cold coronavirus spike condition were defined as cross-reactive. Using the stringdist R package, CDR3 similarity was measured by Levenshtein distance, and unrooted trees were constructed with ape in R 3.6.1. TCRdb limited this immuneACCESS table to in-frame rearrangements with V and J called. A share of clones is missing; checked studies link under half to unresolved V genes, and the rest is unexplained. V, J and clone size were drawn from that table, and D and trimming were deduced from the DNA. The sample yields over 45,000 clones; 67% were counted once. The top ten hold about 5% of the sample.

The V end loses 1 base and the J end loses 3 bases, and a stretch of 9 bases separates them. From its cysteine to its phenylalanine, the CDR3 spans 14 amino acids. Only the CDR3 part of the read is kept: 42 bases, read in frame from the first base. Taken from the germline V gene, the CDR1 and CDR2 loops are SGHTA and FQGNSA. The chain uses TRBV7-2 and TRBJ1-1; possibly the D gene is TRBD1, per 5 matching bases. This clonotype was obtained from a human donor who received a COVID-19 vaccine. The sample was CD4+ T cells from PBMCs cultured without peptide, taken before COVID-19 vaccination. The sequenced DNA is TGTGCCAGCAGCTTAGGCAGGGAGTACACTGAAGCTTTCTTT. The resulting protein is CASSLGREYTEAFF.